Shown below are 20 T cell receptor beta chains from a single sample sequenced in a study of memory CD4+ T cells and cytomegalovirus serostatus. The method was immunoSEQ multiplex PCR; TCRdb's version includes in-frame clones alone and lacks a portion of them. The sample yields 55,000 to 65,000 clones, more than 70% seen once. The sort gate was single viable CD3+CD4+CD8-CD45RO+ cells for memory CD4+ T cells. The sequencing sample was made of memory CD4+ T cells from blood. These receptor sequences come from an adult in good health and CMV-seronegative. Some clones in this sample may be carry-over from other donors' samples.

This chain links TRBV28 with TRBJ2-1; 9 bases map to TRBD2. This CDR3 comprises 17 residues. After removal of 2 bases from V and 7 bases from J, the junction contained 12 bases not matched to a gene. Germline CDR1 is MDHEN and CDR2 is SYDVKM. CDR3 region: CASSLIVGIAGANEQFF. DNA for the CDR3: TGTGCCAGCAGTTTAATCGTCGGAATAGCGGGAGCGAATGAGCAGTTCTTC.

J is TRBJ2-7 and V is TRBV7-2; possibly TRBD2 for D (6 bases). Trimming left V 5 bases short and J 6 bases short, with 20 bases between. CDR3 size: 15 residues. The germline gives CDR1 SGHTA, CDR2 FQGNSA. CDR3 nucleotides: TGTGCCAGCAGCCTGGACATCCGCCCGGAGGGCGAGCAGTACTTC. Protein: CASSLDIRPEGEQYF.

The chain uses TRBV2 and TRBJ2-1; D unclear. V shed 4 bases and J shed 9 bases, with 7 bases lying between them. Germline V gene sequence: CDR1 SNHLY, CDR2 FYNNEI. CDR3 length equals 11 residues. The CDR3 is CASSVSLEQFF. In DNA form, the CDR3 reads TGTGCCAGCAGTGTGAGCCTTGAGCAGTTCTTC.

The chain has TRBV29-1 and TRBJ2-7; 7 nucleotides match TRBD2. The V and J ends lost 2 bases and 2 bases, in that order; junction bases with no gene match: 3. The CDR3 totals 13 residues. Germline V gene sequence: CDR1 SQVTM, CDR2 ANQGSEA. The CDR3 DNA follows: TGCAGCGTTGAATCGAGCGGGACCTACGAGCAGTACTTC. This translates into CSVESSGTYEQYF.

The J gene is TRBJ2-1, the V gene TRBV9; D might be TRBD2 (6 bases). V was trimmed by 0 bases and J by 4 bases, leaving 11 bases between them. The CDR3 has 15 residues. The germline CDR1 and CDR2 sequences are SGDLS and YYNGEE. The CDR3 DNA reads TGTGCCAGCAGCGTAGCGGGAGCCGAATACAATGAGCAGTTCTTC. It is translated as CASSVAGAEYNEQFF.

This clone occurred once. The rearrangement joins TRBV30 to TRBJ2-2; 12 nucleotides agree with TRBD2. CDR3 size: 17 residues. Germline V CDR1 and CDR2: GTSNPN, SVGIG (reference sequence). After removal of 2 bases from V and 7 bases from J, the junction contained 11 bases not matched to a gene. The CDR3 DNA is TGTGCCTGGAGTACCCTAGCGGGAGGGCCAGCATACGGGGAGCTGTTTTTT. Protein sequence: CAWSTLAGGPAYGELFF.

V and J are TRBV11-1 and TRBJ2-3, with a weak D call TRBD2 (5 bases). This CDR3 has 14 residues. Trimming removed 5 bases at V and 2 bases at J, with 11 bases between. CDR1 SGHAT and CDR2 FQDESV come from the germline V gene (reference sequence). CDR3 nucleotide sequence: TGTGCCAGCAGCGAAACCCGGGACACAGATACGCAGTATTTT. Its protein is CASSETRDTDTQYF.

The CDR3 sequence is CAISVPLGGANYGYTF. The CDR3 DNA follows: TGTGCCATCAGTGTTCCCCTGGGAGGGGCTAACTATGGCTACACCTTC. This chain joins TRBV10-3 and TRBJ1-2; possible D gene TRBD1, 5 bases. The ends were cut back, 4 bases at V and 0 bases at J, with 15 bases in the middle. This CDR3 spans 16 amino acids. CDR1 ENHRY and CDR2 SYGVKD come from the germline V gene.

This clone was seen a handful of times. J is TRBJ1-1 and V is TRBV28; 12 nucleotides line up with TRBD1. From germline, CDR1 is MDHEN and CDR2 SYDVKM. This CDR3 spans 13 amino acids. With V trimmed by 6 bases and J by 11 bases, 7 bases remained unmatched. CDR3 residues: CASSRGQGARAFF. DNA of the CDR3: TGTGCCAGCAGCAGGGGACAGGGGGCGCGGGCTTTCTTT.

This clone was recorded only once. This chain uses TRBV5-1 with TRBJ1-3, with D tentatively TRBD1 (5 bases). This CDR3 has 16 amino acids. The V gene lost 0 bases and the J gene lost 4 bases, with 14 bases spanning the gap. Germline CDR1 reads SGHRS; CDR2 reads YFSETQ. The CDR3 nucleotides are TGCGCCAGCAGCTTGGCCGAGGGGTCGCAGGGAAACACCATATATTTT. Encoded protein: CASSLAEGSQGNTIYF.

The chain carries TRBV19 and TRBJ1-2; D might be TRBD1 (5 bases). The CDR3 is made up of 15 amino acids. Germline values: CDR1 LNHDA, CDR2 SQIVND (reference sequence). Trimming cost V 2 bases and J 4 bases, with 14 bases left between them. DNA for the CDR3: TGTGCCAGTAGTATAAAGGGACTGGGGACCTATGGCTACACCTTC. Protein: CASSIKGLGTYGYTF.

V and J are TRBV10-3 and TRBJ1-1; 7 bases agree with TRBD1. Per the germline V gene, CDR1 is ENHRY and CDR2 is SYGVKD. V was clipped by 7 bases and J by 4 bases; unmatched bases: 15. The CDR3 is made up of 16 amino acids. Here the CDR3 DNA reads TGTGCCATCACCGGACAGGCTGGGGGATTGGGCACTGAAGCTTTCTTT. This gives the protein CAITGQAGGLGTEAFF.

The V and J genes are TRBV27 and TRBJ1-1; D is unclear. CDR3 length equals 17 residues. The germline V gene encodes CDR1 MNHEY and CDR2 SMNVEV (reference sequence). Between the trimmed V and J ends, which lost 4 bases and 0 bases, there was a span of 18 bases. CDR3 protein: CASSSPRGALMNTEAFF. Written as DNA, the CDR3 is TGTGCCAGCAGTTCGCCCCGCGGCGCCCTTATGAACACTGAAGCTTTCTTT.

V and J are TRBV5-1 and TRBJ2-5; the D gene is possibly TRBD2 (5 bases). CDR1 is SGHRS and CDR2 is YFSETQ in the germline V gene. The CDR3 length is 14 residues. Trimming pared 2 bases from V and 1 base from J, leaving 9 bases between. CDR3 amino acids: CASSFGEFQETQYF. The CDR3 nucleotides are TGCGCCAGCAGCTTCGGGGAATTCCAAGAGACCCAGTACTTC.

A word on this clone: The sample holds other DNA sequences that translate to the same CDR3. The gene calls are TRBV6-6 and TRBJ1-2; 8 bases map to TRBD1. CDR1 and CDR2 (germline): MNHNY, SVGAGI (reference sequence). The V gene end was trimmed by 6 bases and the J gene end by 3 bases; junction bases not matched to a gene: 3. There are 13 residues in the CDR3. CDR3 protein: CASSPTGDYGYTF. Here the CDR3 DNA reads TGTGCCAGCAGCCCGACAGGGGACTATGGCTACACCTTC.

The J gene is TRBJ2-7, the V gene TRBV5-6; tentative D call: TRBD1 (5 bases). Trimming took 0 bases from V and 5 from J, leaving 9 bases between them. Germline CDR1 is SGHDT and CDR2 is YYEEEE. CDR3 length: 13 residues. Here the CDR3 reads CASSLAQGNEQYF. For the CDR3, the DNA is TGTGCCAGCAGCTTGGCGCAGGGTAACGAGCAGTACTTC.

Details on this clone: Relative to the germline gene, one junction end is altered; a read error may explain this. The CDR3 DNA reads TGTGCCAGCACCCTTAGCGGGAGCAAAGATACGCAGTATTTT. Translated: CASTLSGSKDTQYF. The rearrangement joins TRBV2 to TRBJ2-3; 9 bases agree with TRBD2. Germline CDR1 SNHLY, CDR2 FYNNEI. The CDR3 length is 14 residues. The full variable domain, in which reference TRBV2 and TRBJ2-3 provide the parts outside the CDR3, is EPEVTQTPSHQVTQMGQEVILRCVPISNHLYFYWYRQILGQKVEFLVSFYNNEISEKSEIFDDQFSVERPDGSNFTLKIRSTKLEDSAMYFCASTLSGSKDTQYFGPGTRLTVL.

J is TRBJ2-7 and V is TRBV9; 9 nucleotides agree with TRBD2. Germline V CDR1 and CDR2: SGDLS, YYNGEE. Trimming at V came to 0 bases and at J to 6 bases, leaving 1 base not matched to a gene. This CDR3 is built from 13 residues. The CDR3 DNA reads as TGTGCCAGCAGCGTAGGGACTAGCGCCGAGCAGTACTTC. Translating it yields CASSVGTSAEQYF.

The genes are TRBV7-2 and TRBJ1-1; D is possibly TRBD1 (6 bases). The CDR3 is 15 amino acids. Trimming cost V 3 bases and J 4 bases, with 15 bases left between them. Germline V CDR1 and CDR2: SGHTA, FQGNSA. In DNA, the CDR3 is TGTGCCAGCAGCTTCCGGGACATTAGAAGCACTGAAGCTTTCTTT. Amino acids: CASSFRDIRSTEAFF.

The chain recombines TRBV19 with TRBJ1-1, with a weak D call TRBD1 (5 bases). The germline CDR1 and CDR2 sequences are LNHDA and SQIVND (reference sequence). Trimming pared 1 base from V and 4 bases from J, leaving 16 bases between. The CDR3 contains 16 residues. The DNA of the CDR3 is TGTGCCAGTAGTATAGTGGGTCGAGGGGTGGGCACTGAAGCTTTCTTT. Translating it yields CASSIVGRGVGTEAFF.